This T cell receptor beta chain was recorded in a study of vaccination effects on CD4 cells after COVID-19. Study-wide background: Samples collected post-vaccine were obtained a median of 72 days after the second dose.

A note on this clone: Its specificity is not known.

Using immunoSEQ multiplex PCR, the repertoire was profiled, and TCRdb retains in-frame clones only, with some absent. The table has 20,000 to 30,000 clones, 69% seen once. Peptide-pool stimulation followed by sequencing identified expanded antigen-specific CD4+ clonotypes in the ViraFEST assay. Around day 10 of culture, CD4+ T cells were separated out. It was two doses of either the BNT162b2 or mRNA-1273 vaccine that participants received. All vaccine recipients tested negative for nucleocapsid antibodies and had never contracted SARS-CoV-2 infection. Replacing half the medium with IL-2 medium was done on days 3 and 7. The germline V gene encodes CDR1 MRHNA and CDR2 SNTAGT. V lost 8 bases, J lost 8 bases, and 12 bases stayed unmatched. This CDR3 region has 16 residues.

The chain combines TRBV6-4 with TRBJ2-1; TRBD2 aligns across 13 bases. This clonotype was sampled from a human donor who received a COVID-19 vaccine. The sequencing here drew on CD4+ T cells from PBMCs cultured with SARS-CoV-2 spike peptides, taken after COVID-19 vaccination. CDR3 residues: CASGKTGTSGKYEQFF. The DNA of the CDR3 is TGTGCCAGCGGCAAGACCGGGACTAGCGGGAAATATGAGCAGTTCTTC.